Sequencing of this T cell receptor (beta chain) was carried out in a study of neurological immune-mediated disorders (dated by TCRdb to between 2018 and 2021). Background for the entire study: Peripheral blood TCR-beta repertoires from HTLV-I-associated myelopathy (HAM/TSP) patients, multiple sclerosis patients and healthy controls were compared by UMI-based sequencing. Longitudinal samples, technical triplicates and paired sorted CD4+ and CD8+ T-cell subsets, alongside PBMC samples, were included among the approximately 99 TCR-beta libraries. The cohort comprised roughly 70 subjects: some 14 HAM/TSP patients, 34 multiple sclerosis patients and approximately 20 healthy controls. Findings and caveats that apply to the study as a whole: No identical CDR3 amino acid sequences were shared among expanded clones across subjects, suggesting private TCR-beta repertoires in all groups. TCR clonal expansion was greatest in HAM/TSP patients and smallest in MS patients, who ranked below even healthy controls.

CDR1 and CDR2 were assigned from the germline V gene as SGHDT and YYEEEE. From V the trimming removes 4 bases and from J it removes 7 bases, while the gene matches leave 9 bases of the junction unaccounted for. The CDR3 starts with the cysteine, ends with the phenylalanine, and has 15 residues. Just CDR3 DNA is preserved here, 45 bases in frame from base 1. cDNA was synthesized by template-switch 5'RACE using a primer with a 10-nucleotide random unique molecular identifier that tagged each TCR transcript. Every sequencing run covered 15-18 subjects and yielded more than 160 million TCR-beta sequences. The RNeasy kit was used to extract total RNA. Using the KAPA Real-time Library Amplification kit, TCR-beta VDJ regions were amplified with primers for the TCR constant region and the 5'RACE anchor. Sample indexes and Illumina adaptors were added in a first PCR, after which library yield was increased in a second PCR. After purification with Ampure beads, the TCR product of roughly 650 bp was size-selected on a 2% E-gel SizeSelection system. Before pooling, libraries had their quality checked on a Bioanalyzer, their concentration measured with Qubit, and their quantity determined with the Kapa Library Quantification kit. Paired-end 2 x 150 bp sequencing of the libraries was performed on an Illumina HiSeq 2500. To increase sequence diversity, roughly 24-31% phiX was spiked into each library pool. The authors processed their data as follows. Quality-filtered reads were processed with the UMI-based MiGEC pipeline, and over 90% of raw TCR sequences were removed by the MiGEC pipeline during error correction. VDJ genes were aligned to IMGT germline references, and clonotypes were defined by unique CDR3 amino acid sequence plus V-J genes. Clonal expansion, Shannon diversity and CDR3 relatedness were evaluated with VDJtools (CalcPairwiseDistances, ClusterSamples), while phylogenetic trees were built in CLCbio workbench. Clones with at least 8 unique UMIs were defined as expanded, with this threshold being based on coefficient-of-variation modelling across technical triplicates. The raw public reads went through TCRdb reprocessing: fastp at Q25, MiXCR clone calling, in-frame beta chains kept. Each CDR3 protein gets just one entry, which takes the most common genes and DNA from the rows behind it. These V and J calls originate from TCRdb's pipeline instead of the authors' own analysis. Here the sample has about 30,000 distinct CDR3 sequences; 9.5% to 15% occur a single time. Together, the top ten hold less than 9% of the sample.

This clonotype was counted at least ten times. The antigen it binds to is not known. No qualities accompany the bases; no much larger clone lies one base away. The healthy controls were volunteers from blood banks in Maryland, USA. For the unsorted PBMC libraries, 2 million PBMCs were stored in RNAlater at -80 degrees C until RNA extraction and were used to generate the libraries. Peripheral blood was subjected to Ficoll-Hypaque density gradient centrifugation to isolate PBMCs, which were then cryopreserved in liquid nitrogen. The TCR comes from a man aged 55-75 years in good health. Sequences were obtained from PBMCs. The V and J segments used are TRBV5-6 and TRBJ2-1; 9 central bases correspond to TRBD1. The CDR3 region has the sequence CASSPGTGTANEQFF. The sequenced DNA is TGTGCCAGCAGCCCAGGGACAGGGACGGCTAATGAGCAGTTCTTC.